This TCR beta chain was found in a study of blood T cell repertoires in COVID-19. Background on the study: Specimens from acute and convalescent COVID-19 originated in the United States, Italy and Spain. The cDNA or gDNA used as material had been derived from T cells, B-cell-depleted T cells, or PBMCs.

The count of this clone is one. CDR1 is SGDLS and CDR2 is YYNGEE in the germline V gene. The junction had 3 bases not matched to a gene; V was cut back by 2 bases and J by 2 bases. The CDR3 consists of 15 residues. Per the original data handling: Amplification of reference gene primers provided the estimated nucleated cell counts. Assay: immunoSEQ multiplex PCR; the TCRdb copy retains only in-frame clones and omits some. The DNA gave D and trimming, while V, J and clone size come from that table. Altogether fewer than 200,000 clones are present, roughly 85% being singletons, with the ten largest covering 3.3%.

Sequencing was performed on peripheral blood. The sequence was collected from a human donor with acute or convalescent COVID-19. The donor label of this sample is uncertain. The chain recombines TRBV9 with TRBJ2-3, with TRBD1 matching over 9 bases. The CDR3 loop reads CASSVGTGFTDTQYF. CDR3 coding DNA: TGTGCCAGCAGCGTGGGGACAGGGTTCACAGATACGCAGTATTTT.